Presented here are 30 T cell receptor beta chains from one specimen sequenced in a study of blood T cell repertoires in COVID-19. Produced via immunoSEQ multiplex PCR; TCRdb's table is partial and in-frame only. The repertoire holds around 250,000 clones, with roughly 88% as singletons. The material sequenced was PBMCs or T cells enriched from blood (not recorded which). All receptors come from a woman aged 45-59 years who had recovered from COVID-19.

The chain links TRBV29-1 to TRBJ1-1; 10 nucleotides align to TRBD1. V was pared by 3 bases and J by 8 bases, with 21 bases of the junction left unmatched. Germline values: CDR1 SQVTM, CDR2 ANQGSEA. This CDR3 region has 18 residues. The DNA of the CDR3 is TGCAGCGTTGACCCCCGCACGGGACAGGGGCCACTCATTCTGGAAGCTTTCTTT. It is translated as CSVDPRTGQGPLILEAFF.

V and J are TRBV9 and TRBJ1-5; D call uncertain. This CDR3 has 14 residues. Germline CDR1 and CDR2: SGDLS and YYNGEE. The germline V and J ends were trimmed by 0 bases and 4 bases, with 8 bases remaining between them. The CDR3: CASSVDFGNQPQHF. As DNA, the CDR3 is TGTGCCAGCAGCGTAGATTTCGGGAATCAGCCCCAGCATTTT.

This clone was observed a handful of times. The V gene is TRBV5-1, the J gene TRBJ1-1; D is undetermined. This CDR3 has 14 amino acids. V lost 4 bases and J lost 4, with 14 bases in between. The germline gives CDR1 SGHRS, CDR2 YFSETQ. The CDR3 loop reads CASSHNEAGTEAFF. CDR3 nucleotide sequence: TGCGCCAGCAGCCACAATGAGGCGGGCACTGAAGCTTTCTTT.

The genes are TRBV19 and TRBJ1-1; D not certain. CDR1 LNHDA and CDR2 SQIVND come from the germline V gene (reference sequence). The V end was cut by 3 bases, the J end by 2 bases, with 10 bases between. This CDR3 comprises 14 residues. CDR3 DNA sequence: TGTGCCAGTAGTATCAGGCGGGGAAACACTGAAGCTTTCTTT. Amino acids: CASSIRRGNTEAFF.

The J gene is TRBJ2-1, the V gene TRBV28, with 8 bases that match TRBD1. The CDR3 is 15 amino acids. J gave up 7 bases and V 6 bases, and 11 bases lay outside the gene matches. CDR1 MDHEN and CDR2 SYDVKM come from the germline V gene. CDR3: CASRPTGGKRNEQFF. DNA of the CDR3: TGTGCCAGCAGGCCAACAGGGGGGAAAAGGAATGAGCAGTTCTTC.

The rearrangement uses TRBV11-2 and TRBJ2-7; unclear D gene. The CDR3 runs to 12 residues. Germline lookup yields CDR1 SGHAT and CDR2 FQNNGV. The ends were cut back, 7 bases at V and 3 bases at J, with 10 bases in the middle. This CDR3 is CASTSSVYEQYF. The CDR3 coding sequence is TGTGCCAGCACCTCCTCGGTCTACGAGCAGTACTTC.

The rearrangement links TRBV5-1 to TRBJ2-3; 16 nucleotides match TRBD2. Germline CDR1 and CDR2: SGHRS and YFSETQ. CDR3 length: 17 residues. The ends lost 4 bases at V and 4 bases at J; junction bases unmatched: 6. The CDR3 coding sequence is TGCGCCAGCAGCCAGGGGACTAGCGGGGGGGCGGCAGATACGCAGTATTTT. It translates to CASSQGTSGGAADTQYF.

Here the CDR3 DNA reads TGTGCCAGCAGTTACGGGGGGACGGGCAATCAGCCCCAGCATTTT. This gives the protein CASSYGGTGNQPQHF. This chain joins TRBV6-5 and TRBJ1-5, with D maybe TRBD1 (5 bases). V was cut by 2 bases and J by 2 bases, with 10 bases left in between. This CDR3 comprises 15 residues. From germline, CDR1 is MNHEY and CDR2 SVGAGI.

This clone was observed a few times. This rearrangement joins TRBV11-3 to TRBJ2-1; D is ambiguous. Between the trimmed V and J ends, which lost 1 base and 4 bases, there was a span of 5 bases. CDR1 SGHNT and CDR2 YENEEA come from the germline V gene. This CDR3 is 13 amino acids long. In DNA form, the CDR3 reads TGTGCCAGCAGCTTAGCGGAGTACAATGAGCAGTTCTTC. Its translation: CASSLAEYNEQFF. The variable domain in full, completed from reference TRBV11-3 and TRBJ2-1, reads EAGVVQSPRYKIIEKKQPVAFWCNPISGHNTLYWYLQNLGQGPELLIRYENEEAVDDSQLPKDRFSAERLKGVDSTLKIQPAELGDSAVYLCASSLAEYNEQFFGPGTRLTVL.

The chain has TRBV27 and TRBJ2-1; 9 nucleotides match TRBD2. Germline V CDR1 and CDR2: MNHEY, SMNVEV (reference sequence). This CDR3 comprises 15 residues. V was pared by 3 bases and J by 7 bases, with 7 bases of the junction left unmatched. CDR3 in amino acids: CASSFGVSGRNEQFF. The CDR3 DNA reads as TGTGCCAGCAGTTTTGGGGTTAGCGGGAGAAATGAGCAGTTCTTC.

The chain couples TRBV7-3 to TRBJ2-3; tentatively, D is TRBD2 (6 bases). This CDR3 region has 14 residues. The germline V and J ends were trimmed by 1 base and 4 bases, with 9 bases remaining between them. CDR1 and CDR2 (germline): SGHTA, FQGTGA. Here the CDR3 reads CASSLMAGSDTQYF. The CDR3 bases are TGTGCCAGCAGCTTAATGGCGGGGTCAGATACGCAGTATTTT. The full variable domain, its missing parts supplied by reference TRBV7-3 and TRBJ2-3, is GAGVSQTPSNKVTEKGKYVELRCDPISGHTALYWYRQSLGQGPEFLIYFQGTGAADDSGLPNDRFFAVRPEGSVSTLKIQRTERGDSAVYLCASSLMAGSDTQYFGPGTRLTVL.

The chain is built from TRBV10-3 and TRBJ1-2, with no clear D. Trimming pared 3 bases from V and 0 bases from J, leaving 5 bases between. Germline V gene lookup returns CDR1 ENHRY and CDR2 SYGVKD. This CDR3 is built from 13 residues. DNA of the CDR3: TGTGCCATCAGTGATATTTCTAACTATGGCTACACCTTC. It translates to CAISDISNYGYTF.

The rearrangement links TRBV15 to TRBJ2-1, with 7 bases that match TRBD2. The V segment lost 5 bases and the J segment 5 bases; nucleotides outside the gene matches: 6. This CDR3 region has 14 residues. CDR1 is LNHNV and CDR2 is YYDKDF in the germline V gene (reference sequence). CDR3 amino acids: CATSLGTTDNEQFF. Written as DNA, the CDR3 is TGTGCCACCAGCTTGGGGACTACCGACAATGAGCAGTTCTTC.

The V and J genes are TRBV10-3 and TRBJ2-7; 10 bases are shared with TRBD2. V shed 6 bases and J 3 bases; nucleotides not matched to a gene: 2. CDR1 is ENHRY and CDR2 is SYGVKD in the germline V gene. The CDR3 consists of 13 residues. The CDR3 loop reads CAISGLADYEQYF. CDR3 DNA: TGTGCCATCAGCGGACTAGCGGACTACGAGCAGTACTTC.

V and J are TRBV27 and TRBJ1-1, with D possibly TRBD1 on 5 matching bases. This CDR3 contains 17 residues. Trimming pared 5 bases from V and 1 base from J, leaving 20 bases between. Germline V gene data show CDR1 as MNHEY and CDR2 as SMNVEV (reference sequence). The CDR3 coding sequence is TGTGCCAGCAGTCCCGGGACGGGAGGAAGAGAGAACACTGAAGCTTTCTTT. Translating gives CASSPGTGGRENTEAFF.

The chain couples TRBV19 to TRBJ1-2; D perhaps matches TRBD1 (6 bases). Trimming cost V 7 bases and J 0 bases, with 15 bases left between them. This CDR3 comprises 15 residues. Germline V gives CDR1 LNHDA, CDR2 SQIVND (reference sequence). The CDR3 region is CASTETGTANYGYTF. CDR3 nucleotides: TGTGCCAGTACCGAGACAGGAACAGCTAACTATGGCTACACCTTC.

The gene calls are TRBV30 and TRBJ2-6; no clear D gene. Per germline, CDR1 GTSNPN and CDR2 SVGIG (reference sequence). V dropped 3 bases and J dropped 2 bases, with 5 bases sitting between them. This CDR3 region has 13 residues. For the CDR3, the DNA is TGTGCCTGGAGGGAGCCTGGGGCCAACGTCCTGACTTTC. Protein product: CAWREPGANVLTF.

The chain joins TRBV28 to TRBJ2-3; unclear D gene. V was trimmed by 6 bases and J by 6 bases, leaving 10 bases between them. Germline V lookup: CDR1 MDHEN, CDR2 SYDVKM. The CDR3 runs to 12 residues. CDR3 sequence: CASSPLWDTQYF. Here the CDR3 DNA reads TGTGCCAGCAGCCCACTCTGGGATACGCAGTATTTT. Supplemented by reference TRBV28 and TRBJ2-3, the full variable domain reads DVKVTQSSRYLVKRTGEKVFLECVQDMDHENMFWYRQDPGLGLRLIYFSYDVKMKEKGDIPEGYSVSREKKERFSLILESASTNQTSMYLCASSPLWDTQYFGPGTRLTVL.

This rearrangement joins TRBV3-1 (or the pseudogene TRBV3-2) to TRBJ1-5; no definite D call. V lost 0 bases and J lost 0, with 9 bases in between. CDR1 is LGHDT, CDR2 YNNKEL, per germline (reference sequence). CDR3 length: 16 residues. CDR3 bases: TGTGCCAGCAGCCAAGACGGAGGTTATAGCAATCAGCCCCAGCATTTT. It is translated as CASSQDGGYSNQPQHF.

This clone occurred a few times. V and J are TRBV5-8 and TRBJ2-7; possible D gene TRBD2, 6 bases. The CDR3 runs to 15 residues. Germline V gene data show CDR1 as SGHTS and CDR2 as YDEGEE. Trimming removed 3 bases at V and 3 bases at J, with 16 bases between. CDR3 coding DNA: TGTGCCAGCAGCTCTGGGGGGACCCCATTCTACGAGCAGTACTTC. Translation gives CASSSGGTPFYEQYF. The whole variable domain, remainder taken from reference TRBV5-8 and TRBJ2-7, is EAGVTQSPTHLIKTRGQQATLRCSPISGHTSVYWYQQALGLGLQFLLWYDEGEERNRGNFPPRFSGRQFPNYSSELNVNALELEDSALYLCASSSGGTPFYEQYFGPGTRLTVT.

The chain joins TRBV28 to TRBJ2-1, with a possible D match to TRBD1 (5 bases). CDR1 MDHEN and CDR2 SYDVKM come from the germline V gene. This CDR3 comprises 11 residues. The CDR3 nucleotides read TGTGCGAGTAGGGGCTACAATGAGCAGTTCTTC. As protein: CASRGYNEQFF.

The chain recombines TRBV3-1 (or the pseudogene TRBV3-2) with TRBJ2-5; TRBD2 agrees at 10 bases. The CDR3 is 17 residues long. Germline trimming cut 2 bases from V and 5 bases from J; bases unmatched to any gene: 11. Looked up from germline, CDR1 is LGHDT and CDR2 is YNNKEL (reference sequence). The CDR3 DNA is TGTGCCAGCAGCCAATTAAGAATGAGCGGGGGGGCGGAGACCCAGTACTTC. It codes for CASSQLRMSGGAETQYF.

This clone was found a few times. The V gene is TRBV18, the J gene TRBJ1-4; no clear D. The ends were cut back, 6 bases at V and 7 bases at J, with 21 bases in the middle. Germline lookup yields CDR1 KGHSH and CDR2 LQKENI. CDR3 length equals 16 residues. CDR3 amino acids: CASSSRRAGRGEKLFF. CDR3 coding DNA: TGTGCCAGCTCGTCCAGGAGGGCGGGTCGAGGTGAAAAACTGTTTTTT.

This chain connects TRBV4-3 to TRBJ1-6; the D gene is possibly TRBD1 (5 bases). The CDR3 has 15 residues. Germline assignment: CDR1 LGHNA and CDR2 YSLEER. Trimming took 1 base from V and 7 from J, leaving 11 bases between them. The CDR3 DNA follows: TGCGCCAGCAGCCAAGGGGTGGGGCGAAATTCACCCCTCCACTTT. Its protein product is CASSQGVGRNSPLHF.

Only a few counts were recorded for this clone. The chain links TRBV5-4 to TRBJ1-1, with a possible D match to TRBD1 (6 bases). The CDR3 sequence is 14 residues long. Trimming took off 4 bases at V and 4 bases at J, with 14 bases between the two ends. The germline V gene has CDR1 SGHNT and CDR2 YYREEE (reference sequence). CDR3 nucleotides: TGTGCCAGCAGCAGTAACAGGGTAGTCACTGAAGCTTTCTTT. Its protein is CASSSNRVVTEAFF. Looking up the rest from reference TRBV5-4 and TRBJ1-1 gives the full variable domain: ETGVTQSPTHLIKTRGQQVTLRCSSQSGHNTVSWYQQALGQGPQFIFQYYREEENGRGNFPPRFSGLQFPNYSSELNVNALELDDSALYLCASSSNRVVTEAFFGQGTRLTVV.

The chain links TRBV6-2 or TRBV6-3 to TRBJ2-7, with 9 bases fitting TRBD2. Looked up from germline, CDR1 is MNHEY and CDR2 is SVGEGT. This CDR3 has 16 amino acids. V shed 2 bases, J shed 2 bases, and the junction held 7 bases outside the gene matches. The CDR3 protein is CASSYPTSGYTYEQYF. The CDR3 region has the DNA TGTGCCAGCAGTTACCCCACTAGCGGGTATACCTACGAGCAGTACTTC.

V usage is TRBV11-3 and J usage is TRBJ1-1, with no clear D. The CDR3 covers 12 residues. V was shortened by 8 bases and J by 4 bases, with 11 bases between the two germline ends. Germline CDR1 and CDR2: SGHNT and YENEEA. The CDR3 DNA reads TGTGCCAGCGGGAGGGTGGGCACTGAAGCTTTCTTT. Residues: CASGRVGTEAFF.

The J gene is TRBJ2-3, the V gene TRBV5-6; D uncertain. The CDR3 is 15 amino acids. With 2 bases removed from V and 4 bases from J, the gap between germline ends came to 14 bases. Germline loops: CDR1 SGHDT, CDR2 YYEEEE. In DNA form, the CDR3 reads TGTGCCAGCAGCTTTTCGACTTTATGGGCAGATACGCAGTATTTT. Translated, it gives CASSFSTLWADTQYF. Looking up the rest from reference TRBV5-6 and TRBJ2-3 gives the full variable domain: DAGVTQSPTHLIKTRGQQVTLRCSPKSGHDTVSWYQQALGQGPQFIFQYYEEEERQRGNFPDRFSGHQFPNYSSELNVNALLLGDSALYLCASSFSTLWADTQYFGPGTRLTVL.

The rearrangement joins TRBV7-9 to TRBJ1-6; 8 nucleotides agree with TRBD1. This CDR3 region has 15 residues. Trimming at V came to 4 bases and at J to 9 bases, leaving 8 bases not matched to a gene. CDR1 is SEHNR, CDR2 FQNEAQ, per germline (reference sequence). CDR3 sequence reads: CASSSPGQASSPLHF. As DNA, the CDR3 is TGTGCCAGCAGCTCTCCGGGACAGGCATCTTCACCCCTCCACTTT.

Here the CDR3 reads CAWTGLAGAVQYF. Here the CDR3 DNA reads TGTGCCTGGACAGGGCTAGCGGGAGCTGTGCAGTACTTC. The chain couples TRBV30 to TRBJ2-7, with 10 bases lining up with TRBD2. In germline, CDR1 is GTSNPN, CDR2 SVGIG (reference sequence). With 4 bases clipped from V and 9 bases from J, the junction kept 9 bases outside the gene matches. The CDR3 has 13 amino acids.